Each of the 8 T cell receptor beta chains below was sequenced from the same sample in a study of early T cells in non-severe SARS-CoV-2 infection. TCRdb used MiXCR to reprocess the 5' RACE reads, holding one entry per CDR3 protein. The profile shows 45,000 to 65,000 distinct CDR3 sequences, about 9.3% of them singletons. Material: whole blood. The receptors were gathered from an adult who was a healthcare worker with PCR-confirmed SARS-CoV-2 infection or an uninfected control (not recorded which).

The table lists this clonotype with a few counts. The chain joins TRBV3-1 to TRBJ2-7; 7 nucleotides line up with TRBD2. Germline V gene data show CDR1 as LGHDT and CDR2 as YNNKEL (reference sequence). V dropped 6 bases and J dropped 0; count of bases not matched to a gene: 8. There are 15 residues in the CDR3. This CDR3 reads CASRSLGTNSYEQYF. In nucleotides, the CDR3 is TGTGCCAGCAGGTCCCTGGGGACTAACTCCTACGAGCAGTACTTC.

This clonotype was seen many times. The DNA for the CDR3 is TGCAGCGCCGCACTAGCGGGGGGCCCCTACGAGCAGTACTTC. Its translation: CSAALAGGPYEQYF. The rearrangement links TRBV29-1 to TRBJ2-7; TRBD2 matches 12 bases. The V gene's germline CDR1 is SQVTM and CDR2 ANQGSEA. J gave up 2 bases and V 7 bases, and 6 bases lay outside the gene matches. The CDR3 is 14 amino acids.

This clonotype occurred many times. V is TRBV6-2 or TRBV6-3 and J is TRBJ2-5; 9 nucleotides match TRBD1. The junction had 12 bases not matched to a gene; V was cut back by 2 bases and J by 5 bases. Germline V gene data show CDR1 as MNHEY and CDR2 as SVGEGT. The CDR3 contains 17 residues. The CDR3 spells CASSYVPGDRVSETQYF. The CDR3 DNA sequence: TGTGCCAGCAGTTACGTCCCTGGGGACAGGGTCTCGGAGACCCAGTACTTC.

This clonotype has a count of ten or more. The J gene is TRBJ1-1, the V gene TRBV5-1, with 8 bases fitting TRBD1. The CDR3 has 15 residues. V lost 7 bases, J lost 0 bases, and 8 bases stayed unmatched. Germline CDR1 is SGHRS and CDR2 is YFSETQ. CDR3 coding DNA: TGCGCCAGCTCACCGCGGACAGGGATGAACACTGAAGCTTTCTTT. This gives the protein CASSPRTGMNTEAFF.

This chain uses TRBV6-5 with TRBJ2-3; a weak D match, TRBD2 (7 bases). Germline V gene data show CDR1 as MNHEY and CDR2 as SVGAGI. Trimming stripped 2 bases from V and 0 bases from J, with 15 bases between. CDR3 size: 17 residues. CDR3 sequence: CASSYPHAGASTDTQYF. The CDR3 coding sequence is TGTGCCAGCAGTTACCCCCATGCGGGGGCGAGCACAGATACGCAGTATTTT.

This clonotype was seen ten or more times. This chain uses TRBV5-1 with TRBJ2-2; TRBD1 agrees at 10 bases. The CDR3 contains 16 residues. The germline V gene encodes CDR1 SGHRS and CDR2 YFSETQ. The V gene end was trimmed by 2 bases and the J gene end by 3 bases; junction bases not matched to a gene: 4. For the CDR3, the DNA is TGCGCCAGCAGCTTTCCCGGGACAGGGGACACCGGGGAGCTGTTTTTT. Translating gives CASSFPGTGDTGELFF. Drawing the rest from reference TRBV5-1 and TRBJ2-2, the complete variable domain is KAGVTQTPRYLIKTRGQQVTLSCSPISGHRSVSWYQQTPGQGLQFLFEYFSETQRNKGNFPGRFSGRQFSNSRSEMNVSTLELGDSALYLCASSFPGTGDTGELFFGEGSRLTVL.

This clonotype occurred many times. The CDR3 is CASSLVGDSYNEQFF. Written as DNA, the CDR3 is TGTGCCAGCAGTCTAGTCGGCGATTCCTACAATGAGCAGTTCTTC. The gene calls are TRBV9 and TRBJ2-1; the D is unclear. Germline-derived CDR1 and CDR2 are SGDLS and YYNGEE. V was clipped by 5 bases and J by 1 base, with 13 bases between them. CDR3 length equals 15 residues.

The chain has TRBV9 and TRBJ1-4; no firm D call. This CDR3 has 15 residues. Germline CDR1 reads SGDLS; CDR2 reads YYNGEE. V shed 0 bases and J shed 0 bases, with 6 bases lying between them. This CDR3 is CASSVEPATNEKLFF. The CDR3 DNA is TGTGCCAGCAGCGTAGAACCTGCAACTAATGAAAAACTGTTTTTT.